Here is one T cell receptor beta chain with its context. The sample comes from a study of shared clonotypes between healthy human individuals. The CDR3 spans 17 residues. This table comes from immunoSEQ multiplex PCR, and its TCRdb copy is limited to in-frame clones, with some not included. The sample includes around 1.6 million clones, approximately 98% of them seen just once. The source material was naive CD4+ T cells sorted from blood. The sample's subset: CD45RA+ positively selected. V gene TRBV21-1 combines with J gene TRBJ2-1; the table's D gene call, TRBD1, was not cross checked with the DNA. TRBV21-1 is a documented pseudogene. This TCR was sampled from a man younger than 45 in good health. Written as DNA, the CDR3 is TGTGCCAGCAGCCTCGGAGGAGGGGGCGCGTCCTTTAATGAGCAGTTCTTC. This codes for CASSLGGGGASFNEQFF.